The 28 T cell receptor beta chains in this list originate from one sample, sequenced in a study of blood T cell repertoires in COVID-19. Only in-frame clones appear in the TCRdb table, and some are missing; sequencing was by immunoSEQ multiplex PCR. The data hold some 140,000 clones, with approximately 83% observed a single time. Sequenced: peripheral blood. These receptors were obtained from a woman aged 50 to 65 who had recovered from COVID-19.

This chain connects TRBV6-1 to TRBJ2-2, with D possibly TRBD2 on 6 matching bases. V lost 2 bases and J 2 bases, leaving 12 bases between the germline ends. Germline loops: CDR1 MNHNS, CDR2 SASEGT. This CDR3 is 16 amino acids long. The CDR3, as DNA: TGTGCCAGCAGTGAATTGGGACTCCGAAACACCGGGGAGCTGTTTTTT. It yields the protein CASSELGLRNTGELFF.

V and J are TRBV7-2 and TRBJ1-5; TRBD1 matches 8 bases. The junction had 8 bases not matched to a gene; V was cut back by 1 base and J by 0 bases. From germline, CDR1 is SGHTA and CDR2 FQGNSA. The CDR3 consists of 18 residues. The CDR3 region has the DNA TGTGCCAGCAGCTTAGACTCGTGGGACAGGAATAGCAATCAGCCCCAGCATTTT. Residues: CASSLDSWDRNSNQPQHF.

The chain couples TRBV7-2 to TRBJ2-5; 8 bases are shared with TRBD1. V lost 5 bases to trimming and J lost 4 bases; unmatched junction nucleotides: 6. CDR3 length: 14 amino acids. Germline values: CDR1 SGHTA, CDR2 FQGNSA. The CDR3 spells CASSPGQGRETQYF. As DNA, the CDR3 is TGTGCCAGCAGCCCCGGACAGGGACGAGAGACCCAGTACTTC.

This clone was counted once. The CDR3 loop is CASSRDSAGSGNTIYF. CDR3 nucleotide sequence: TGCGCCAGCAGCAGGGACAGCGCCGGCTCTGGAAACACCATATATTTT. This chain links TRBV5-1 with TRBJ1-3, with 7 bases lining up with TRBD1. Looked up from germline, CDR1 is SGHRS and CDR2 is YFSETQ. Unmatched junction bases numbered 7, after V lost 4 bases and J lost 0 bases. This CDR3 is built from 16 residues. The full variable domain, in which reference TRBV5-1 and TRBJ1-3 provide the parts outside the CDR3, is KAGVTQTPRYLIKTRGQQVTLSCSPISGHRSVSWYQQTPGQGLQFLFEYFSETQRNKGNFPGRFSGRQFSNSRSEMNVSTLELGDSALYLCASSRDSAGSGNTIYFGEGSWLTVV.

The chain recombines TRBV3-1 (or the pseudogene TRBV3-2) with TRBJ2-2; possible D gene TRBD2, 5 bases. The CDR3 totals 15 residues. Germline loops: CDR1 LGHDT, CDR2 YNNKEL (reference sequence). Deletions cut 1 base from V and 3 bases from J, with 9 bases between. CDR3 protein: CASSQVPGYTGELFF. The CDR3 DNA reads TGTGCCAGCAGCCAAGTCCCGGGGTACACCGGGGAGCTGTTTTTT.

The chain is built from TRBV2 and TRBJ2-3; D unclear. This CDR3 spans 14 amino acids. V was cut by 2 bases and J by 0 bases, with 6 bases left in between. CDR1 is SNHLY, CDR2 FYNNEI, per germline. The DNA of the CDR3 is TGTGCCAGCAGTGAAATGTCTAGCACAGATACGCAGTATTTT. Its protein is CASSEMSSTDTQYF.

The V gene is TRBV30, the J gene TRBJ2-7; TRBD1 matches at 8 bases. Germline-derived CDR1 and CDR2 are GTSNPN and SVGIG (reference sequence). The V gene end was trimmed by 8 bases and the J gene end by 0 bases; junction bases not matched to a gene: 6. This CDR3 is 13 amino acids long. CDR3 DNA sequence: TGTGCCGGACGGGACAGGAGCTCCTACGAGCAGTACTTC. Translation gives CAGRDRSSYEQYF.

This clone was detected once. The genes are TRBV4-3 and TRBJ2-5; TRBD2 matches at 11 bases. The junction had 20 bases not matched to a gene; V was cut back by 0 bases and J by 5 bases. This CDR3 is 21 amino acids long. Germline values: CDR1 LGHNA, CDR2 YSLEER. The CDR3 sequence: CASSQESWSYLAGGGVETQYF. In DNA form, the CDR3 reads TGCGCCAGCAGCCAAGAGAGTTGGTCGTACCTAGCGGGAGGAGGGGTGGAGACCCAGTACTTC.

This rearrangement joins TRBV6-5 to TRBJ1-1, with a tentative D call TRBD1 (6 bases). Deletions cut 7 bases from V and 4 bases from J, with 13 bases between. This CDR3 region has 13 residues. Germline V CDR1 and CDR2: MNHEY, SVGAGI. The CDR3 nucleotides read TGTGCCAGCATTCCAGGGGCACGCACTGAAGCTTTCTTT. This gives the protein CASIPGARTEAFF.

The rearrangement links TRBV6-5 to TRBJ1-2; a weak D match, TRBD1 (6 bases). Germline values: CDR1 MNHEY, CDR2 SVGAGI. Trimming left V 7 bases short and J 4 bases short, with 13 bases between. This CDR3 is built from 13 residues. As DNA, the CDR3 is TGTGCCAGCAACCAACAGGGCCCCTATGGCTACACCTTC. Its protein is CASNQQGPYGYTF.

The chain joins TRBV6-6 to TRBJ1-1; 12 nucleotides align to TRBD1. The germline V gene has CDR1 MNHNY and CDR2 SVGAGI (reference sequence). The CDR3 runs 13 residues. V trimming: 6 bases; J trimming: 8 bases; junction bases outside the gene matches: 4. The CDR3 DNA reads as TGTGCCAGCAGGACCGGGACAGGGGGCGAAGCTTTCTTT. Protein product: CASRTGTGGEAFF.

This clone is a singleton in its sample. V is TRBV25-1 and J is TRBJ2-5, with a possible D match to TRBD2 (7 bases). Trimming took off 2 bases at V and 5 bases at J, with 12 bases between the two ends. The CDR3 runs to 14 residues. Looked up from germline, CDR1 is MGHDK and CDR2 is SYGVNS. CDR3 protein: CASSEGGAGETQYF. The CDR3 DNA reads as TGTGCCAGCAGTGAAGGGGGGGCCGGGGAGACCCAGTACTTC.

The CDR3 sequence is CASSLGQLEDTQYF. The CDR3 DNA sequence: TGCGCCAGCAGCTTGGGGCAATTGGAGGATACGCAGTATTTT. The chain joins TRBV5-1 to TRBJ2-3, with D unclear. The V gene's germline CDR1 is SGHRS and CDR2 YFSETQ. Deletions cut 0 bases from V and 6 bases from J, with 11 bases between. The CDR3 runs to 14 residues.

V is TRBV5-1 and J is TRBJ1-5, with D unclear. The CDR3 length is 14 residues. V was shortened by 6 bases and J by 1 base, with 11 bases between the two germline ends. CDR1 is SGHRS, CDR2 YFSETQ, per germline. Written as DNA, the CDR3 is TGCGCCAGCACAACGGGTAGGAGCAATCAGCCCCAGCATTTT. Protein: CASTTGRSNQPQHF.

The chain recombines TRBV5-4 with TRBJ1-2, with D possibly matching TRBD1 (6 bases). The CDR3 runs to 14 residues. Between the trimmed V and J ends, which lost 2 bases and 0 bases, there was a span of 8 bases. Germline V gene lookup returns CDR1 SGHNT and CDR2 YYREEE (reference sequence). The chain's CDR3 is CASSFRQANYGYTF. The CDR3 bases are TGTGCCAGCAGCTTTAGACAGGCTAACTATGGCTACACCTTC.

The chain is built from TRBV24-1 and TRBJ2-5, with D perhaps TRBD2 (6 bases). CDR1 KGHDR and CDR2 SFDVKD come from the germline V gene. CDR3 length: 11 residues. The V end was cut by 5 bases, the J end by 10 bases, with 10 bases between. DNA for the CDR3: TGTGCCACCAGTGTGGGGGGTGTCCAGTACTTC. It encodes CATSVGGVQYF.

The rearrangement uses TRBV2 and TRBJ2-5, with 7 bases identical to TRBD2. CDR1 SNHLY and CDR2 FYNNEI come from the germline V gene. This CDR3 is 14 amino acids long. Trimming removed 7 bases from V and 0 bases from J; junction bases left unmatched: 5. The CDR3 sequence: CASMAGEYQETQYF. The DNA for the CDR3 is TGTGCCAGCATGGCGGGAGAGTACCAAGAGACCCAGTACTTC.

The chain's CDR3 is CATSRETGAYEKLFF. DNA of the CDR3: TGTGCCACCAGCAGAGAGACAGGGGCCTATGAAAAACTGTTTTTT. The chain combines TRBV15 with TRBJ1-4; 8 bases line up with TRBD1. Germline CDR1 LNHNV, CDR2 YYDKDF (reference sequence). CDR3 size: 15 residues. V shed 0 bases and J 6 bases; nucleotides not matched to a gene: 3.

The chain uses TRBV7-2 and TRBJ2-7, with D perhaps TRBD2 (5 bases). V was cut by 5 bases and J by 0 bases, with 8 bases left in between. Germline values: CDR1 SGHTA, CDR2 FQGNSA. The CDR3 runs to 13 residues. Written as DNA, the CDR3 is TGTGCCAGCAGCAGCGGCTCCTCCTACGAGCAGTACTTC. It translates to CASSSGSSYEQYF.

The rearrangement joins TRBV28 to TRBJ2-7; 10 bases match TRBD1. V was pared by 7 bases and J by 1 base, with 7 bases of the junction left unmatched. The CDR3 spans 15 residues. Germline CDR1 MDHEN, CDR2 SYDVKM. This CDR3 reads CASIPPGQGSYEQYF. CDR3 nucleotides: TGTGCCAGCATCCCCCCGGGACAGGGGTCCTACGAGCAGTACTTC.

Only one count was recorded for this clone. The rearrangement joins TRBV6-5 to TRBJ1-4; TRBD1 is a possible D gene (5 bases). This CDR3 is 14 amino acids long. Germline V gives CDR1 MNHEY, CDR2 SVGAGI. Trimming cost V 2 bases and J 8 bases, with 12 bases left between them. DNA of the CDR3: TGTGCCAGCAGTTACAGGGGTCAAAGAGAAAAACTGTTTTTT. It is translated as CASSYRGQREKLFF.

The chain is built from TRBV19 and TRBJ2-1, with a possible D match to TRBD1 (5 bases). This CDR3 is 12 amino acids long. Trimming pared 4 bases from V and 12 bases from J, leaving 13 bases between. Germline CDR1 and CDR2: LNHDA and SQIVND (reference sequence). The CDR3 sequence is CASSTTGTRQFF. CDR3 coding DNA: TGTGCCAGTAGTACCACAGGTACGCGGCAGTTCTTC. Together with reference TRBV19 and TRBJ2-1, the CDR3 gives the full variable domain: DGGITQSPKYLFRKEGQNVTLSCEQNLNHDAMYWYRQDPGQGLRLIYYSQIVNDFQKGDIAEGYSVSREKKESFPLTVTSAQKNPTAFYLCASSTTGTRQFFGPGTRLTVL.

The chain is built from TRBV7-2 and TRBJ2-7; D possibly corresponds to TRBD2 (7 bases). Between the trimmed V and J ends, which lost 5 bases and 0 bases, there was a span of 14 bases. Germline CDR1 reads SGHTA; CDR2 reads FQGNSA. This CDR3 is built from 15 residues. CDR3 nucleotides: TGTGCCAGCAGCCCCGAGGGGGGGAACTCCTACGAGCAGTACTTC. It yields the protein CASSPEGGNSYEQYF.

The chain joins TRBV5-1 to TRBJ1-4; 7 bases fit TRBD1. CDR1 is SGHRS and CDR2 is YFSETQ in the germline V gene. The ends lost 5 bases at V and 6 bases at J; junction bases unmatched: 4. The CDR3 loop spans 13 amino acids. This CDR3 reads CASSRGQDEKLFF. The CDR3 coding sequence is TGCGCCAGCAGTCGCGGACAGGATGAAAAACTGTTTTTT.

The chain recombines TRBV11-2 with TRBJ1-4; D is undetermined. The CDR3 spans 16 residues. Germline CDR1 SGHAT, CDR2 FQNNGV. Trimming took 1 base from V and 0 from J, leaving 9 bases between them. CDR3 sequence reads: CASSLAGFATNEKLFF. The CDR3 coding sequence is TGTGCCAGCAGCTTAGCGGGGTTCGCAACTAATGAAAAACTGTTTTTT.

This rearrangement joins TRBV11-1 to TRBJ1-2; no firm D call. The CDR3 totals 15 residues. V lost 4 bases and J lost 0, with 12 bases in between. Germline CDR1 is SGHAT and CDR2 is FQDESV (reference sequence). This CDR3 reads CASSSIQQANYGYTF. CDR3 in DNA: TGTGCCAGCAGCTCGATACAACAAGCTAACTATGGCTACACCTTC.

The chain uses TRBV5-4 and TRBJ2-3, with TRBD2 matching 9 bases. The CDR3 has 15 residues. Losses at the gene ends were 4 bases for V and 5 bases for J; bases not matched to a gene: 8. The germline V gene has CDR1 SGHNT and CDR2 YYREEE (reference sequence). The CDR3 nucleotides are TGTGCCAGCAGCGCGGGGGGGAGGGCTAGAGATACGCAGTATTTT. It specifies CASSAGGRARDTQYF.

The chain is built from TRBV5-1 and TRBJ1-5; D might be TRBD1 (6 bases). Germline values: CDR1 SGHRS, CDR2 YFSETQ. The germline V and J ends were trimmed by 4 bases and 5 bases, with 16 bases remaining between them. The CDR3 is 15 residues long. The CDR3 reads CASSPLGGEDQPQHF. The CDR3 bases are TGCGCCAGCAGCCCACTAGGGGGGGAAGATCAGCCCCAGCATTTT.